Reported below is one T cell receptor beta chain. Produced via immunoSEQ multiplex PCR; TCRdb's table is partial and in-frame only. Altogether roughly 2.2 million clones are present, about 92% being singletons, with the ten largest covering about 0.39%. CD4+ cells were split into CD45RA+ naive and CD45RA-negative memory subsets. The data were taken from a study of shared clonotypes between healthy human individuals. Trimming removed 0 bases from V and 6 bases from J, with 13 bases in between. This CDR3 spans 15 amino acids. Germline assignment: CDR1 SGDLS and CDR2 YYNGEE. The chain couples TRBV9 to TRBJ2-1; tentatively, D is TRBD1 (5 bases). This sequence originates from a man aged 18 to 30 in good health. Some clones in this sample may be carry-over from other donors' samples. Sequenced sample: naive CD4+ T cells from PBMCs. Subset meaning: CD45RA+ positively selected. In DNA, the CDR3 is TGTGCCAGCAGCGTAGTAGGACATCATAGCAATGAGCAGTTCTTC. It yields the protein CASSVVGHHSNEQFF.